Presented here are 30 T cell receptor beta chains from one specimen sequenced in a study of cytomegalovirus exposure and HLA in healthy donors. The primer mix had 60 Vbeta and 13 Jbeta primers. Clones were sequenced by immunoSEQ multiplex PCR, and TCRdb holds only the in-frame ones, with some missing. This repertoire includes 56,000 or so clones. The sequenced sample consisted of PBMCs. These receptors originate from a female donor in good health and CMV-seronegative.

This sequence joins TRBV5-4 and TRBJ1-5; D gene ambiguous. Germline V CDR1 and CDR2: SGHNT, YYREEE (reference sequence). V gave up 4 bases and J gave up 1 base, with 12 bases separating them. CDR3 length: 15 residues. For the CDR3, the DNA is TGTGCCAGCAGCCCGGTACCGGGAAGCAATCAGCCCCAGCATTTT. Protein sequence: CASSPVPGSNQPQHF.

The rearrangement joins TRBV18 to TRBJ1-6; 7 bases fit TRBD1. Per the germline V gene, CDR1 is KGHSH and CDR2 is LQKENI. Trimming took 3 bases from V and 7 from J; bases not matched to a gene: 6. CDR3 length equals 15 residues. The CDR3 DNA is TGTGCCAGCTCACCGAGGGACAGCTCAAATTCACCCCTCCACTTT. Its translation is CASSPRDSSNSPLHF.

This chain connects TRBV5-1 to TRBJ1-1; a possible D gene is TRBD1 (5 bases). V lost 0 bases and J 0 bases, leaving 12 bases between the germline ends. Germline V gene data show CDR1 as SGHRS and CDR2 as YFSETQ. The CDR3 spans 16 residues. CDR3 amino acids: CASSLEGLRMNTEAFF. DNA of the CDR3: TGCGCCAGCAGCTTGGAGGGGCTTCGGATGAACACTGAAGCTTTCTTT.

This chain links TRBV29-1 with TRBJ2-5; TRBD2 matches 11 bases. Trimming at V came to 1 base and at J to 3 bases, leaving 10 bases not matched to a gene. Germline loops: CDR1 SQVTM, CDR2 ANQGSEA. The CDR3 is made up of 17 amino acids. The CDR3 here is CSVEGGLAGRVEETQYF. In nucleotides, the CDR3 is TGCAGCGTTGAAGGCGGACTAGCGGGTCGAGTAGAAGAGACCCAGTACTTC.

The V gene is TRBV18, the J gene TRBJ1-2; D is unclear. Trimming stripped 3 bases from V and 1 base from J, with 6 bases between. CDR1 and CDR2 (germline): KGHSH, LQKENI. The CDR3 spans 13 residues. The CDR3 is CASSPEINYGYTF. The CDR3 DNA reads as TGTGCCAGCTCACCCGAGATTAACTATGGCTACACCTTC.

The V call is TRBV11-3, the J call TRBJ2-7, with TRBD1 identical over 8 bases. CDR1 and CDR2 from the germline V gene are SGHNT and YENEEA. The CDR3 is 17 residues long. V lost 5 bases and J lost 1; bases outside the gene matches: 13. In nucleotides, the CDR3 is TGTGCCAGCAGCATATCTACCTTGAGACAGGGGTCCTACGAGCAGTACTTC. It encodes CASSISTLRQGSYEQYF.

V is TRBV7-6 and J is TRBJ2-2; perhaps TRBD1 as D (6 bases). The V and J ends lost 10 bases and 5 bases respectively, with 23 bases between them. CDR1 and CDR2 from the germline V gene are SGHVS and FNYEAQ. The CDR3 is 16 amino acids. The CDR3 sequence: CATGLAAIRGTGELFF. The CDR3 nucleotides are TGTGCCACCGGGCTAGCCGCGATTAGGGGGACCGGGGAGCTGTTTTTT.

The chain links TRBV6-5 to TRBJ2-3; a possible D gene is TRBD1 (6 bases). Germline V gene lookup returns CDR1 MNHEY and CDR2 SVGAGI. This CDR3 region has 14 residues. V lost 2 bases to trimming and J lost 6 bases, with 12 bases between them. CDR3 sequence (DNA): TGTGCCAGCAGTTACGGGTCAGGGGTCGATACGCAGTATTTT. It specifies CASSYGSGVDTQYF.

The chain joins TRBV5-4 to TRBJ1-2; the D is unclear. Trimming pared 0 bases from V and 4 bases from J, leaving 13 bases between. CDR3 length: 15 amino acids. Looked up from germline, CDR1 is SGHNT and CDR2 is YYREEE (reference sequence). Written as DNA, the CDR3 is TGTGCCAGCAGCTTGGGGGCAGCCACGGCCTATGGCTACACCTTC. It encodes CASSLGAATAYGYTF.

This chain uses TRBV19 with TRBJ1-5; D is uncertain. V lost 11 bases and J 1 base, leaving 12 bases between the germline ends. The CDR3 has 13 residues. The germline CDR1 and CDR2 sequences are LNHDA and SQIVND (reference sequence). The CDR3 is CARGGRSNQPQHF. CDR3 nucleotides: TGTGCCCGTGGAGGACGGAGCAATCAGCCCCAGCATTTT.

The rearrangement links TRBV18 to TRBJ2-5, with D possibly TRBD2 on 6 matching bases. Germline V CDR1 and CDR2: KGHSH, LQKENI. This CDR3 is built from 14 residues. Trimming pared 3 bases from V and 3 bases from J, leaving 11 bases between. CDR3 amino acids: CASSPRGGEETQYF. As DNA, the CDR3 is TGTGCCAGCTCACCCCGCGGCGGGGAAGAGACCCAGTACTTC.

CDR3 DNA: TGTGCCAGCAGGGGGAGCAGGGGCGGTTATGGCTACACCTTC. This codes for CASRGSRGGYGYTF. The chain employs TRBV6-6 and TRBJ1-2, with D possibly being TRBD1 (6 bases). Germline values: CDR1 MNHNY, CDR2 SVGAGI (reference sequence). The V and J ends lost 6 bases and 5 bases respectively, with 16 bases between them. This CDR3 has 14 amino acids.

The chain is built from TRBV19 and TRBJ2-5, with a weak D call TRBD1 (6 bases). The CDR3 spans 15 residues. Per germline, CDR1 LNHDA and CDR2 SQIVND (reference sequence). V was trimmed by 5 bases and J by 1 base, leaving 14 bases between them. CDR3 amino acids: CASSVRGFFQETQYF. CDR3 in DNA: TGTGCCAGTAGTGTCAGGGGTTTTTTCCAAGAGACCCAGTACTTC.

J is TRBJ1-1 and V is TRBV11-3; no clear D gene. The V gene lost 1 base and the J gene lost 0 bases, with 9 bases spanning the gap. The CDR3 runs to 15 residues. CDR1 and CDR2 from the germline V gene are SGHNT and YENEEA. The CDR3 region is CASSLGLSLNTEAFF. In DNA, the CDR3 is TGTGCCAGCAGCTTAGGTCTGAGCCTGAACACTGAAGCTTTCTTT.

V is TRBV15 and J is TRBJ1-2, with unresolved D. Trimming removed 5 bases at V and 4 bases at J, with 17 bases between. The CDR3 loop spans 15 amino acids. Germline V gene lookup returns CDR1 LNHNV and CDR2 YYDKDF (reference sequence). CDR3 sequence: CATSSDGDLSYGYTF. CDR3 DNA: TGTGCCACCAGCTCCGACGGGGATCTAAGCTATGGCTACACCTTC.

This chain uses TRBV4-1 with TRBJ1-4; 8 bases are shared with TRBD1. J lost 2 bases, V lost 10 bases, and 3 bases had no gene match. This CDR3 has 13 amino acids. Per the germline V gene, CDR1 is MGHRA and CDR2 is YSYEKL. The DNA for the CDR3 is TGCGCCACTAGGACAGGGACTAATGAAAAACTGTTTTTT. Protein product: CATRTGTNEKLFF.

In DNA, the CDR3 is TGCAGCGGGCGAACAGGGGGAGATAATTCACCCCTCCACTTT. Its translation is CSGRTGGDNSPLHF. V gene TRBV29-1 combines with J gene TRBJ1-6, with 8 bases aligning to TRBD1. V lost 7 bases to trimming and J lost 5 bases; unmatched junction nucleotides: 7. The germline gives CDR1 SQVTM, CDR2 ANQGSEA. This CDR3 is built from 14 residues.

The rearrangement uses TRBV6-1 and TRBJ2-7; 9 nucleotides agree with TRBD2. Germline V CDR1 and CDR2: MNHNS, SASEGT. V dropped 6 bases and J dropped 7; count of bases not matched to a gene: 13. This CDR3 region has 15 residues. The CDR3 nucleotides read TGTGCCAGCAGCCAAGGGGCTAGCGGGAATAAAGAGCAGTACTTC. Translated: CASSQGASGNKEQYF.

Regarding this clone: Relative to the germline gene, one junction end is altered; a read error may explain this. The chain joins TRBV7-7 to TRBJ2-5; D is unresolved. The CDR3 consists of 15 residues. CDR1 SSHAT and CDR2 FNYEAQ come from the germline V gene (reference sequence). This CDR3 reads CASSWSDRVQETQYF. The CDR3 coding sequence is TGTGCTAGCAGCTGGAGCGACCGTGTCCAAGAGACCCAGTACTTC.

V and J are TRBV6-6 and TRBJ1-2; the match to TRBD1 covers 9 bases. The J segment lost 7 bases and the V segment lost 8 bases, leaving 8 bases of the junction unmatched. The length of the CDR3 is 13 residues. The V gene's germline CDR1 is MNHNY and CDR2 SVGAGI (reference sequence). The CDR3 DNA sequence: TGTGCCAGCGTATTACAGGGGGCGGCTGGCTACACCTTC. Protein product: CASVLQGAAGYTF.

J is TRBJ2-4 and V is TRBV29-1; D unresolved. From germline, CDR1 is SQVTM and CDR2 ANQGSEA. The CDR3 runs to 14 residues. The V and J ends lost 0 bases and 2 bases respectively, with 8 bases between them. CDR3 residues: CSVEDRVSKNIQYF. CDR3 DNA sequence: TGCAGCGTTGAAGATCGGGTATCCAAAAACATTCAGTACTTC.

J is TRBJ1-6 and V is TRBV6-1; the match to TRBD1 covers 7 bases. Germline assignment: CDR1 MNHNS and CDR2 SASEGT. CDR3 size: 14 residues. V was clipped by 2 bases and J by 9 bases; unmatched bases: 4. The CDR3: CASSERDSLSPLHF. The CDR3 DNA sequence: TGTGCCAGCAGTGAAAGGGACAGTCTTTCACCCCTCCACTTT.

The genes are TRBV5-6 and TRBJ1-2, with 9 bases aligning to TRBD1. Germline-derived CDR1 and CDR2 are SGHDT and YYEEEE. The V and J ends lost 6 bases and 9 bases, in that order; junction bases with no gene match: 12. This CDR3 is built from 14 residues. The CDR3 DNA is TGTGCCAGCACCTTAGGGGGACAGGGCATCCGCTACACCTTC. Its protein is CASTLGGQGIRYTF.

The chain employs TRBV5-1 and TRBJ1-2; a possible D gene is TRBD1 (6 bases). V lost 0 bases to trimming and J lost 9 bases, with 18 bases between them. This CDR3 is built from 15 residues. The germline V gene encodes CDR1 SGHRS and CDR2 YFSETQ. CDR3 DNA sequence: TGCGCCAGCAGCTTGGGTGCCGGGCAGGGGTTGCGCTACACCTTC. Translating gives CASSLGAGQGLRYTF. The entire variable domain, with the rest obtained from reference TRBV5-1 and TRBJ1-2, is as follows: KAGVTQTPRYLIKTRGQQVTLSCSPISGHRSVSWYQQTPGQGLQFLFEYFSETQRNKGNFPGRFSGRQFSNSRSEMNVSTLELGDSALYLCASSLGAGQGLRYTFGSGTRLTVV.

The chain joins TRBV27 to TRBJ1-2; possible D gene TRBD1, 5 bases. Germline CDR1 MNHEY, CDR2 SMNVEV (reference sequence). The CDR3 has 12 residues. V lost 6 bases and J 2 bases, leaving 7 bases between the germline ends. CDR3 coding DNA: TGTGCCAGCAGCGGGGGGAACTATGGCTACACCTTC. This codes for CASSGGNYGYTF.

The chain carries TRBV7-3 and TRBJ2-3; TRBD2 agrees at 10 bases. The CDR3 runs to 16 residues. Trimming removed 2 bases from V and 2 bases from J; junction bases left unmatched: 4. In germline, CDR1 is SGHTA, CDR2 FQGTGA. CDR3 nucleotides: TGTGCCAGCAGCTTAGGGCTAGCGGGGGCCACAGATACGCAGTATTTT. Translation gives CASSLGLAGATDTQYF.

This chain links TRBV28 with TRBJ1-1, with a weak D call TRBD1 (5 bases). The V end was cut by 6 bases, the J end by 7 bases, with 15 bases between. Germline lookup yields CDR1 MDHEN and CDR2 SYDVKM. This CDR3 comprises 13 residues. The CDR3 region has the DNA TGTGCCAGCAGCTCTCAACGGGGGGTTGAAGCTTTCTTT. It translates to CASSSQRGVEAFF. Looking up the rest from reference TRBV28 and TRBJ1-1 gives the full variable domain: DVKVTQSSRYLVKRTGEKVFLECVQDMDHENMFWYRQDPGLGLRLIYFSYDVKMKEKGDIPEGYSVSREKKERFSLILESASTNQTSMYLCASSSQRGVEAFFGQGTRLTVV.

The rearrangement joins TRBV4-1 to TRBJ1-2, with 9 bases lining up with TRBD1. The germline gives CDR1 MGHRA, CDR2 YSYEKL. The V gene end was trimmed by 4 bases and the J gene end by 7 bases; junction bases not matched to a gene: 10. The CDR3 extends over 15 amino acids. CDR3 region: CASSLIPGQGLGYTF. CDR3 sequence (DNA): TGCGCCAGCAGCCTTATACCGGGACAGGGACTTGGCTACACCTTC.

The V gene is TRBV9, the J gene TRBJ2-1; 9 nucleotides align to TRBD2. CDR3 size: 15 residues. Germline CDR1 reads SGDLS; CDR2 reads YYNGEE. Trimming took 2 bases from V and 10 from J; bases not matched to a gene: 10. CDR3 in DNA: TGTGCCAGCAGCGTCTCTAGCGGGATCACCAGCGAGCAGTTCTTC. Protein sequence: CASSVSSGITSEQFF.

The CDR3 DNA reads as TGTGCCATCAGTGTTAACAGCGGGGTTGGGAACACTGAAGCTTTCTTT. Translated: CAISVNSGVGNTEAFF. The rearrangement uses TRBV10-3 and TRBJ1-1; D remains ambiguous. The CDR3 runs 16 residues. The V gene lost 4 bases and the J gene lost 1 base, with 16 bases spanning the gap. Germline V lookup: CDR1 ENHRY, CDR2 SYGVKD.